This T cell receptor (beta chain) was identified in a study of cytomegalovirus exposure and HLA in healthy donors. To note about this clone: Its target is not known.

Germline-derived CDR1 and CDR2 are LGHNA and YSLEER. The CDR3 loop spans 14 amino acids. The V end was cut by 4 bases, the J end by 7 bases, with 13 bases between. Regarding the study as a whole: A list of approximately 150 TCR beta chains associated with cytomegalovirus was given.

PCR used 60 Vbeta primers and 13 Jbeta primers. The table came from immunoSEQ multiplex PCR; TCRdb's copy has only in-frame clones and leaves some out. The sample consists of approximately 41,000 clones, approximately 81% of them appearing once. V and J are TRBV4-3 and TRBJ2-2; D possibly corresponds to TRBD1 (6 bases). The source of this sequence is a man aged 50 to 60 in good health and CMV-seronegative. The sample was PBMCs. CDR3 DNA: TGCGCCAGCAGCCTGGGTCGGACAGACGGGGAGCTGTTTTTT. It yields the protein CASSLGRTDGELFF.